The 32 T cell receptor beta chains given below trace back to one sample, sequenced in a study of T cell repertoires in cytomegalovirus infection. TCRdb reprocessed the reads with MiXCR, giving one entry per CDR3 protein. The table records 900,000 to 950,000 distinct CDR3 sequences, less than 40% of them present only once. For these receptors, no antigen is known. Specimen: cultured CD8+ T cells from PBMCs, collected from culture after CMV antigen stimulation. Receptors were obtained from a human donor in good health (CMV status not recorded). Some clones in this sample may be carry-over from other donors' samples.

This clonotype was seen more than once but under ten times. DNA of the CDR3: TGCGCCAGCAGCTTGGCGACCGGGACAGGGGTCGGCTACACCTTC. It is translated as CASSLATGTGVGYTF. The chain couples TRBV5-1 to TRBJ1-2; 10 positions agree with TRBD1. The CDR3 has 15 amino acids. Germline trimming cut 0 bases from V and 8 bases from J; bases unmatched to any gene: 7. CDR1 is SGHRS, CDR2 YFSETQ, per germline.

This clonotype was picked up many times. The chain carries TRBV27 and TRBJ2-1; 10 bases line up with TRBD1. V was clipped by 5 bases and J by 9 bases; unmatched bases: 10. Germline CDR1 is MNHEY and CDR2 is SMNVEV (reference sequence). The CDR3 extends over 15 amino acids. The CDR3 is CASSLGTGETAEQFF. CDR3 DNA sequence: TGTGCCAGCAGTCTCGGGACAGGGGAGACGGCTGAGCAGTTCTTC.

This clonotype has only a few counts. The gene calls are TRBV6-2 or TRBV6-3 and TRBJ1-2; D unresolved. Trimming removed 10 bases from V and 0 bases from J, with 18 bases in between. CDR1 is MNHEY and CDR2 is SVGEGT in the germline V gene. The length of the CDR3 is 15 residues. This CDR3 reads CAISEAQRPNYGYTF. The CDR3 nucleotides are TGTGCCATCTCGGAGGCCCAACGACCTAACTATGGCTACACCTTC.

Many counts were recorded for this clonotype. In DNA, the CDR3 is TGTGCCAGCAGTCCTGGGTACCAGGGCAATCAGCCCCAGCATTTT. Its protein product is CASSPGYQGNQPQHF. This rearrangement joins TRBV6-5 to TRBJ1-5, with unresolved D. CDR3 length: 15 residues. The ends were cut back, 5 bases at V and 2 bases at J, with 13 bases in the middle. Germline V CDR1 and CDR2: MNHEY, SVGAGI.

V is TRBV18 and J is TRBJ1-3; D possibly corresponds to TRBD1 (5 bases). Per the germline V gene, CDR1 is KGHSH and CDR2 is LQKENI. This CDR3 has 20 amino acids. With 6 bases removed from V and 0 bases from J, the gap between germline ends came to 27 bases. The CDR3 sequence: CASSPSRGGQGPSSGNTIYF. The CDR3 DNA reads as TGTGCCAGCTCCCCCAGCCGTGGCGGCCAGGGACCGAGCTCTGGAAACACCATATATTTT.

This clonotype has more than one count but fewer than ten. CDR3 nucleotides: TGTGCCAGCAGCTTGGCCTATACTAGCGGGGAATACGAGCAGTACTTC. Translation gives CASSLAYTSGEYEQYF. This chain connects TRBV5-5 to TRBJ2-7, with 10 bases lining up with TRBD2. Germline V lookup: CDR1 SGHKS, CDR2 YYEKEE (reference sequence). The CDR3 extends over 16 amino acids. V was clipped by 0 bases and J by 4 bases; unmatched bases: 7.

This clonotype was counted between two and nine times. The V call is TRBV2, the J call TRBJ2-7, with TRBD1 identical over 8 bases. The germline CDR1 and CDR2 sequences are SNHLY and FYNNEI. CDR3 length: 10 residues. The CDR3 region has the DNA TGTGCCAGCAGTAAGGACAGGGCGAGCGTC. Translation: CASSKDRASV.

J is TRBJ2-3 and V is TRBV5-1; 14 bases line up with TRBD2. V shed 4 bases and J 2 bases; nucleotides not matched to a gene: 9. Germline CDR1 SGHRS, CDR2 YFSETQ. The CDR3 spans 18 residues. Here the CDR3 DNA reads TGCGCCAGCAGCCTCCTTCCGGGACTAGCGGGGGTCACAGATACGCAGTATTTT. This translates into CASSLLPGLAGVTDTQYF.

This clonotype was found a few times. The chain is built from TRBV7-9 and TRBJ2-1, with a possible D match to TRBD1 (6 bases). Trimming took off 5 bases at V and 9 bases at J, with 11 bases between the two ends. This CDR3 contains 12 residues. CDR1 is SEHNR and CDR2 is FQNEAQ in the germline V gene (reference sequence). The CDR3 DNA sequence: TGTGCCAGCAGCCCTGACAGGCGTGAGCAGTTCTTC. This gives the protein CASSPDRREQFF.

This clonotype occurred once. This sequence joins TRBV10-3 and TRBJ2-7; either TRBD1 or TRBD2 may fit D (6 bases each). Germline V CDR1 and CDR2: ENHRY, SYGVKD. V dropped 2 bases and J dropped 7 bases, with 18 bases sitting between them. This CDR3 is built from 15 residues. This CDR3 is CAISERGPGAGEQYV. The DNA for the CDR3 is TGTGCCATCAGTGAGCGGGGACCAGGGGCGGGGGAGCAGTACGTC.

J is TRBJ2-7 and V is TRBV4-1, with 11 nucleotides matching TRBD2. The CDR3 loop spans 15 amino acids. Germline V gene data show CDR1 as MGHRA and CDR2 as YSYEKL. Unmatched junction bases numbered 4, after V lost 1 base and J lost 5 bases. CDR3 protein: CASSQASGGPDEQYF. The CDR3 DNA follows: TGCGCCAGCAGCCAAGCTAGCGGGGGGCCTGACGAGCAGTACTTC.

This clonotype has a handful of counts. The chain is built from TRBV4-1 and TRBJ1-2, with unresolved D. Trimming took 0 bases from V and 6 from J, leaving 5 bases between them. From germline, CDR1 is MGHRA and CDR2 YSYEKL. This CDR3 has 12 amino acids. The CDR3 nucleotides read TGCGCCAGCAGCCAAGAGAGAAATGGCTACACCTTC. This gives the protein CASSQERNGYTF.

This clonotype has ten or more counts. This chain uses TRBV7-9 with TRBJ1-2; D not resolved. The CDR3 runs 11 residues. CDR1 and CDR2 (germline): SEHNR, FQNEAQ (reference sequence). With 4 bases removed from V and 5 bases from J, the gap between germline ends came to 5 bases. This CDR3 reads CASSYSYGYTF. CDR3 nucleotide sequence: TGTGCCAGCAGCTATTCGTATGGCTACACCTTC.

V usage is TRBV3-1 and J usage is TRBJ2-1; 9 bases line up with TRBD1. After removal of 7 bases from V and 5 bases from J, the junction contained 3 bases not matched to a gene. The germline V gene has CDR1 LGHDT and CDR2 YNNKEL (reference sequence). CDR3 size: 13 residues. CDR3 sequence reads: CASNGQGNNEQFF. CDR3 DNA: TGTGCCAGCAACGGACAGGGGAACAATGAGCAGTTCTTC.

This clonotype was seen only a few times. The rearrangement uses TRBV7-2 and TRBJ2-7; 7 bases are a match to TRBD1. Germline V gives CDR1 SGHTA, CDR2 FQGNSA. The CDR3 has 15 amino acids. V lost 5 bases, J lost 3 bases, and 10 bases stayed unmatched. DNA for the CDR3: TGTGCCAGCAGCCAGGGAACAGGGGCGGGCTACGAGCAGTACTTC. Encoded protein: CASSQGTGAGYEQYF. The entire variable domain, with the rest obtained from reference TRBV7-2 and TRBJ2-7, is as follows: GAGVSQSPSNKVTEKGKDVELRCDPISGHTALYWYRQSLGQGLEFLIYFQGNSAPDKSGLPSDRFSAERTGGSVSTLTIQRTQQEDSAVYLCASSQGTGAGYEQYFGPGTRLTVT.

This clonotype showed up just a few times. The chain employs TRBV20-1 and TRBJ2-1; 7 nucleotides align to TRBD2. There are 15 residues in the CDR3. CDR1 DFQATT and CDR2 SNEGSKA come from the germline V gene (reference sequence). Trimming took 3 bases from V and 6 from J; bases not matched to a gene: 11. Here the CDR3 reads CSARALANMGNEQFF. The CDR3 nucleotides are TGCAGTGCTAGGGCACTAGCGAATATGGGCAATGAGCAGTTCTTC.

This clonotype was counted ten times or more. V usage is TRBV7-4 and J usage is TRBJ1-2; no clear D. This CDR3 is built from 12 residues. From germline, CDR1 is SGHVT and CDR2 SQSDAQ. The V gene lost 0 bases and the J gene lost 5 bases, with 4 bases spanning the gap. The CDR3 DNA sequence: TGTGCCAGCAGCTTAGCACAGTATGGCTACACCTTC. Protein: CASSLAQYGYTF.

This clonotype was detected only a few times. Written as DNA, the CDR3 is TGTGCCAGCACCAATCCGGGGTATTTGACAGGACGGTACACTGAAGCTTTCTTT. Translating gives CASTNPGYLTGRYTEAFF. The V gene is TRBV5-5, the J gene TRBJ1-1, with a possible D match to TRBD1 (6 bases). The CDR3 is 18 residues long. Looked up from germline, CDR1 is SGHKS and CDR2 is YYEKEE (reference sequence). Trimming removed 6 bases from V and 3 bases from J, with 27 bases in between. Based on the CDR3 plus reference TRBV5-5 and TRBJ1-1, the full variable domain is DAGVTQSPTHLIKTRGQQVTLRCSPISGHKSVSWYQQVLGQGPQFIFQYYEKEERGRGNFPDRFSARQFPNYSSELNVNALLLGDSALYLCASTNPGYLTGRYTEAFFGQGTRLTVV.

This clonotype was counted a few times. The chain recombines TRBV5-5 with TRBJ1-5; D is possibly TRBD1 (6 bases). The CDR3 contains 15 residues. CDR1 SGHKS and CDR2 YYEKEE come from the germline V gene (reference sequence). V shed 4 bases and J shed 6 bases, with 17 bases lying between them. The CDR3 nucleotides are TGTGCCAGCAGCGCGCTTAGGGGGGCAGGTCAGCCCCAGCATTTT. Amino acids: CASSALRGAGQPQHF.

The rearrangement joins TRBV7-8 to TRBJ2-7; TRBD1 might be the D (5 bases). Germline V gives CDR1 SGHVS, CDR2 FQNEAQ. The length of the CDR3 is 14 residues. With 5 bases removed from V and 3 bases from J, the gap between germline ends came to 14 bases. CDR3 coding DNA: TGTGCCAGCAGCGTACAGGACACCAGCTACGAGCAGTACTTC. Translating gives CASSVQDTSYEQYF. The full variable domain, with the rest looked up from reference TRBV7-8 and TRBJ2-7, is GAGVSQSPRYKVAKRGQDVALRCDPISGHVSLFWYQQALGQGPEFLTYFQNEAQLDKSGLPSDRFFAERPEGSVSTLKIQRTQQEDSAVYLCASSVQDTSYEQYFGPGTRLTVT.

The rearrangement uses TRBV29-1 and TRBJ1-1; D unclear. V was trimmed by 4 bases and J by 1 base, leaving 7 bases between them. Germline CDR1 reads SQVTM; CDR2 reads ANQGSEA. The CDR3 covers 12 residues. The CDR3 loop reads CSVGRENTEAFF. The CDR3 nucleotides are TGCAGCGTTGGGAGGGAGAACACTGAAGCTTTCTTT.

This clonotype showed up many times. At one end the junction does not follow the germline gene, possibly because of a read error. The chain combines TRBV7-6 with TRBJ2-7; the D call may be TRBD1 or TRBD2 (5 bases each). The CDR3 spans 12 residues. Germline assignment: CDR1 SGHVS and CDR2 FNYEAQ. The CDR3: CASSFGRDEVHF. The CDR3 DNA reads as TGTGCCAGCAGCTTTGGTCGGGACGAAGTACACTTC.

This clonotype appeared many times. The J gene is TRBJ2-3, the V gene TRBV7-6; possibly TRBD1 or TRBD2 for D (8 bases each). Trimming took off 3 bases at V and 2 bases at J, with 18 bases between the two ends. Germline CDR1 is SGHVS and CDR2 is FNYEAQ. CDR3 length equals 17 residues. The CDR3 bases are TGTGCCAGCAGCTTCGGGGGGGGACAGGAGTCCACAGATACGCAGTATTTT. Protein sequence: CASSFGGGQESTDTQYF.

The chain combines TRBV19 with TRBJ1-2, with D hard to call. This CDR3 has 10 residues. Germline CDR1 and CDR2: LNHDA and SQIVND (reference sequence). Trimming cost V 5 bases and J 4 bases, with 2 bases left between them. The CDR3 here is CASSFYGYTF. As DNA, the CDR3 is TGTGCCAGTAGTTTCTATGGCTACACCTTC.

This clonotype has more than one count but fewer than ten. The J gene is TRBJ2-3, the V gene TRBV27; D may be TRBD1 or TRBD2 (5 bases each). Deletions cut 3 bases from V and 4 bases from J, with 8 bases between. Germline V gene lookup returns CDR1 MNHEY and CDR2 SMNVEV (reference sequence). The CDR3 spans 13 residues. The CDR3 DNA reads as TGTGCCAGCAGTTTTTCGGGGCCAGATACGCAGTATTTT. Residues: CASSFSGPDTQYF.

This clonotype has more than one count but fewer than ten. V is TRBV5-4 and J is TRBJ2-3; 11 nucleotides match TRBD2. This CDR3 comprises 16 residues. The germline V gene encodes CDR1 SGHNT and CDR2 YYREEE (reference sequence). V shed 4 bases and J 7 bases; nucleotides not matched to a gene: 11. The CDR3: CASSPRSGGALNTQYF. The CDR3 nucleotides are TGTGCCAGCAGCCCCCGTAGCGGGGGGGCGTTGAATACGCAGTATTTT.

This clonotype was recorded at least ten times. V is TRBV7-6 and J is TRBJ2-1; 9 bases fit TRBD2. This CDR3 is built from 14 residues. The V and J ends lost 7 bases and 3 bases, in that order; junction bases with no gene match: 4. CDR1 SGHVS and CDR2 FNYEAQ come from the germline V gene. The CDR3 protein is CASNAGGLYNEQFF. The CDR3 DNA is TGTGCCAGCAACGCGGGGGGGCTCTACAATGAGCAGTTCTTC. Using reference TRBV7-6 and TRBJ2-1 for the parts outside the CDR3, the full variable domain is GAGVSQSPRYKVTKRGQDVALRCDPISGHVSLYWYRQALGQGPEFLTYFNYEAQQDKSGLPNDRFSAERPEGSISTLTIQRTEQRDSAMYRCASNAGGLYNEQFFGPGTRLTVL.

This clonotype was counted a few times. The gene calls are TRBV27 and TRBJ2-7; tentative D call: TRBD1 (6 bases). Trimming shortened V by 4 bases and J by 4 bases, and 11 bases separated the two germline ends. Per the germline V gene, CDR1 is MNHEY and CDR2 is SMNVEV (reference sequence). This CDR3 contains 13 residues. The CDR3 region has the DNA TGTGCCAGCAGTTGGCAGGGGCCTTACGAGCAGTACTTC. It encodes CASSWQGPYEQYF.

On this clonotype itself: Relative to the germline gene, one junction end is altered; a read error may explain this. V gene TRBV4-1 combines with J gene TRBJ1-2; D is unresolved. CDR3 size: 14 residues. The germline V gene encodes CDR1 MGHRA and CDR2 YSYEKL. CDR3 sequence (DNA): TGCGCCAGCAGCCAAGAGACCGGGCCCTATGCCTACACCTTC. Amino acids: CASSQETGPYAYTF.

This clonotype was counted between two and nine times. This chain connects TRBV27 to TRBJ1-2; D is unclear. This CDR3 comprises 13 residues. The germline V and J ends were trimmed by 7 bases and 4 bases, with 13 bases remaining between them. The germline gives CDR1 MNHEY, CDR2 SMNVEV (reference sequence). This chain's CDR3 is CASTPGVRYGYTF. DNA for the CDR3: TGTGCCAGCACCCCTGGGGTCCGCTATGGCTACACCTTC.

V and J are TRBV27 and TRBJ2-1; D might be TRBD1 (6 bases). This CDR3 has 15 amino acids. Germline V gene data show CDR1 as MNHEY and CDR2 as SMNVEV (reference sequence). Deletions cut 1 base from V and 6 bases from J, with 13 bases between. The CDR3, as DNA: TGTGCCAGCAGTTTATTAGGGGGAACGGGCAATGAGCAGTTCTTC. Protein sequence: CASSLLGGTGNEQFF.

The gene calls are TRBV11-2 and TRBJ2-5, with a weak D call TRBD2 (6 bases). The CDR3 spans 15 residues. Looked up from germline, CDR1 is SGHAT and CDR2 is FQNNGV. The germline V and J ends were trimmed by 5 bases and 1 base, with 14 bases remaining between them. The CDR3 spells CASSLPRGTQETQYF. CDR3 nucleotides: TGTGCCAGCAGCCTCCCTCGGGGGACCCAAGAGACCCAGTACTTC.